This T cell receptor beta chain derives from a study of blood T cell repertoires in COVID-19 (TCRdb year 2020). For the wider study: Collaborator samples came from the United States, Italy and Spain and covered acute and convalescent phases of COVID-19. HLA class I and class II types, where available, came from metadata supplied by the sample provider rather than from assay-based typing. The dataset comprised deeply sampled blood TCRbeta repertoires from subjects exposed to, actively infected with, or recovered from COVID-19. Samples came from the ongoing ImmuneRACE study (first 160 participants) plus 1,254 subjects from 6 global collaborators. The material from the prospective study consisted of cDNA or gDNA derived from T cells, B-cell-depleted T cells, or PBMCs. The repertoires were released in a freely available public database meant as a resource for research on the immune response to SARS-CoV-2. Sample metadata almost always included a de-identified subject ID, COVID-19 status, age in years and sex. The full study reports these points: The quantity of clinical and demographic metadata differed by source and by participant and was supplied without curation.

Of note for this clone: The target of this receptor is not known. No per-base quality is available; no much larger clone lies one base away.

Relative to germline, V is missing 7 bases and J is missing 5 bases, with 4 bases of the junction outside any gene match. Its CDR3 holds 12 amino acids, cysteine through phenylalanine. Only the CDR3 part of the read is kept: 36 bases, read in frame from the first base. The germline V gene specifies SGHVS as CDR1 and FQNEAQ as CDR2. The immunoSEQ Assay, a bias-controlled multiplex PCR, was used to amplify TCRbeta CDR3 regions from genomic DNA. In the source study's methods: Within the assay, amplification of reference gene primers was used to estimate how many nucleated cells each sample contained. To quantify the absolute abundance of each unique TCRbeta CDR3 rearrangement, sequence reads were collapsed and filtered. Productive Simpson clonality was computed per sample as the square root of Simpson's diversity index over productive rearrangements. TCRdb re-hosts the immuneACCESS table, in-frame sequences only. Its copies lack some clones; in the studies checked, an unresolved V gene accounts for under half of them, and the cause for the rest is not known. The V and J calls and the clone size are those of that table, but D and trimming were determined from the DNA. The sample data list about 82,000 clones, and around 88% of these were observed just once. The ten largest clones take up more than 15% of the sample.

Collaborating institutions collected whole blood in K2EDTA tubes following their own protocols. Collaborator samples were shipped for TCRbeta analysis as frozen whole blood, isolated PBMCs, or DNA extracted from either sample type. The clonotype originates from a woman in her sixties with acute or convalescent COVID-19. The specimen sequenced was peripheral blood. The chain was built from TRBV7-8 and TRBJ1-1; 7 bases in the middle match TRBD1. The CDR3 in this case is CASTKTGTEAFF. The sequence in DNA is TGTGCCAGCACCAAGACAGGGACTGAAGCTTTCTTT.